The rows below give T cell receptor beta chains drawn from one sample of a study of somatic mutations in cytotoxic T cells in rheumatoid arthritis. The repertoire was sequenced with immunoSEQ multiplex PCR; TCRdb's copy has only in-frame clones and lacks some. This sample has roughly 20,000 clones, with around 86% found just once. Sequencing used CD8+ T cells sorted from blood. All receptors come from an adult with rheumatoid arthritis. CDR3s include the opening cysteine and the closing phenylalanine or tryptophan. A D gene is named only where the DNA matches it firmly. Size is stated for part of the rows, as once, few or many counts, or as a class when the clone is expanded.

j_gene: TRBJ1-2; len: 18; d_gene: TRBD1; v_gene: TRBV19; abundance: once; CDR3nt: TGTGCCAGTAGCCCAAGTGCCGGGACAGGGGGCGCAGTCTGGGGCTACACCTTC; CDR3aa: CASSPSAGTGGAVWGYTF
j_gene: TRBJ1-1; len: 13; d_gene: TRBD1; v_gene: TRBV19; abundance: .; CDR3nt: TGTGCCAGTAGTATAGGGACAGGGTTTGAAGCTTTCTTT; CDR3aa: CASSIGTGFEAFF
j_gene: TRBJ1-2; len: 17; d_gene: .; v_gene: TRBV4-2; abundance: .; CDR3nt: TGTGCCAGCAGCCAAGATTTAGGGGCAGGGCCTAACTATGGCTACACCTTC; CDR3aa: CASSQDLGAGPNYGYTF
j_gene: TRBJ1-1; len: 15; d_gene: .; v_gene: TRBV5-4; abundance: .; CDR3nt: TGTGCCAGCAGCTTGTTTTCGGGACATAACACTGAAGCTTTCTTT; CDR3aa: CASSLFSGHNTEAFF
j_gene: TRBJ2-1; len: 16; d_gene: TRBD2; v_gene: TRBV7-9; abundance: .; CDR3nt: TGTGCCAGCGTCCGAACTAGCGGGGTTTCCTACAATGAGCAGTTCTTC; CDR3aa: CASVRTSGVSYNEQFF
j_gene: TRBJ2-3; len: 14; d_gene: TRBD2; v_gene: TRBV27; abundance: .; CDR3nt: TGTGCCGCCGGTGGGCGGGGGGTGGCAGATACGCAGTATTTT; CDR3aa: CAAGGRGVADTQYF
j_gene: TRBJ1-3; len: 15; d_gene: .; v_gene: TRBV4-1; abundance: .; CDR3nt: TGCGCCAGCAGCCAGGCACATACCTCTGGAAACACCATATATTTT; CDR3aa: CASSQAHTSGNTIYF
j_gene: TRBJ2-5; len: 15; d_gene: TRBD1; v_gene: TRBV2; abundance: .; CDR3nt: TGTGCCAGAGGGGGACAGACATTGGCGAAGGAGACCCAGTACTTC; CDR3aa: CARGGQTLAKETQYF
j_gene: TRBJ1-2; len: 16; d_gene: .; v_gene: TRBV14; abundance: .; CDR3nt: TGTGCCAGCAGCCAAGGGCCTGGGCTCCCCCACTTCGGCTACACCTTC; CDR3aa: CASSQGPGLPHFGYTF
j_gene: TRBJ2-1; len: 12; d_gene: .; v_gene: TRBV19; abundance: .; CDR3nt: TGTGCCAGTAGTATCTCGGGATATGAGCAGTTCTTC; CDR3aa: CASSISGYEQFF
j_gene: TRBJ2-3; len: 15; d_gene: TRBD2; v_gene: TRBV11-1; abundance: .; CDR3nt: TGTGCCAGCAGCTTTGCGGGAGGGCCAGCAGATACGCAGTATTTT; CDR3aa: CASSFAGGPADTQYF
j_gene: TRBJ1-1; len: 14; d_gene: .; v_gene: TRBV19; abundance: .; CDR3nt: TGTGCCAGTAGTATCCTCCATGGGAACACTGAAGCTTTCTTT; CDR3aa: CASSILHGNTEAFF
j_gene: TRBJ2-5; len: 14; d_gene: .; v_gene: TRBV11-2; abundance: .; CDR3nt: TGTGCCAGCGTGAGGGGGGCCAAACAAGAGACCCAGTACTTC; CDR3aa: CASVRGAKQETQYF
j_gene: TRBJ2-5; len: 14; d_gene: TRBD2; v_gene: TRBV5-6; abundance: .; CDR3nt: TGTGCCAGCAGCTTGGCGGCGGGGGTAGAGACCCAGTACTTC; CDR3aa: CASSLAAGVETQYF
j_gene: TRBJ2-6; len: 16; d_gene: TRBD2; v_gene: TRBV5-1; abundance: .; CDR3nt: TGCGCCAGCAGCTCTAGCGGGAGCTCTGGGGCCAACGTCCTGACTTTC; CDR3aa: CASSSSGSSGANVLTF
j_gene: TRBJ1-2; len: 14; d_gene: .; v_gene: TRBV5-1; abundance: .; CDR3nt: TGCGCCAGCAGCTTGGAGTGGGGGGAATATGGCTACACCTTC; CDR3aa: CASSLEWGEYGYTF
j_gene: TRBJ1-1; len: 13; d_gene: .; v_gene: TRBV27; abundance: .; CDR3nt: TGTGCCAGCAGTTTACAGGAGAACACTGAAGCTTTCTTT; CDR3aa: CASSLQENTEAFF
j_gene: TRBJ1-2; len: 14; d_gene: .; v_gene: TRBV5-5; abundance: .; CDR3nt: TGTGCCAGCAGCTTGGAGCCAGGCCTTTATGGCTACACCTTC; CDR3aa: CASSLEPGLYGYTF
j_gene: TRBJ2-5; len: 13; d_gene: .; v_gene: TRBV7-8; abundance: .; CDR3nt: TGTGCCAGCAGCTTAGCGCATGGGGAGACCCAGTACTTC; CDR3aa: CASSLAHGETQYF
j_gene: TRBJ2-1; len: 15; d_gene: TRBD1; v_gene: TRBV9; abundance: few; CDR3nt: TGTGCCAGCAGCGTAAGCTACAGGGGGAACAATGAGCAGTTCTTC; CDR3aa: CASSVSYRGNNEQFF
j_gene: TRBJ2-1; len: 13; d_gene: .; v_gene: TRBV2; abundance: medium-sized; CDR3nt: TGTGCCAGCACCCCAGGGTGGGGGGATGAGCAGTTCTTC; CDR3aa: CASTPGWGDEQFF
j_gene: TRBJ2-3; len: 15; d_gene: TRBD2; v_gene: TRBV4-1; abundance: once; CDR3nt: TGCGCCAGCAGCGCGGGACTAGCGCCTACAGATACGCAGTATTTT; CDR3aa: CASSAGLAPTDTQYF
j_gene: TRBJ2-1; len: 17; d_gene: TRBD2; v_gene: TRBV9; abundance: .; CDR3nt: TGTGCCAGCAGCGCAGGCCCCACCCGTAGCGGGATATATGAGCAGTTCTTC; CDR3aa: CASSAGPTRSGIYEQFF
j_gene: TRBJ1-1; len: 11; d_gene: .; v_gene: TRBV29-1; abundance: few; CDR3nt: TGCAGCGTCTCCCCAAACACTGAAGCTTTCTTT; CDR3aa: CSVSPNTEAFF
j_gene: TRBJ1-5; len: 15; d_gene: TRBD1; v_gene: TRBV28; abundance: .; CDR3nt: TGTGCCAGCAGTAGACAGGGGGGCCGCAATCAGCCCCAGCATTTT; CDR3aa: CASSRQGGRNQPQHF
j_gene: TRBJ2-5; len: 15; d_gene: .; v_gene: TRBV7-7; abundance: .; CDR3nt: TGTGCTAGCAGCCCGGGGAGGGGGCAACAAGAGACCCAGTACTTC; CDR3aa: CASSPGRGQQETQYF
j_gene: TRBJ1-1; len: 13; d_gene: .; v_gene: TRBV7-9; abundance: medium-sized; CDR3nt: TGTGCCAGCAGCCCCACCGACGGCACTGAAGCTTTCTTT; CDR3aa: CASSPTDGTEAFF
j_gene: TRBJ2-7; len: 17; d_gene: TRBD2; v_gene: TRBV4-3; abundance: .; CDR3nt: TGCGCCAGCAGCCAAGGTATTCGTAGCGGGAAAGGCTACGAGCAGTACTTC; CDR3aa: CASSQGIRSGKGYEQYF
j_gene: TRBJ1-1; len: 13; d_gene: .; v_gene: TRBV9; abundance: .; CDR3nt: TGTGCCAGCAGCGCCGGGGGTGGAACTGAAGCTTTCTTT; CDR3aa: CASSAGGGTEAFF
j_gene: TRBJ2-1; len: 17; d_gene: TRBD2; v_gene: TRBV15; abundance: .; CDR3nt: TGTGCCACCAGCAGCTCCGAAACTAGCGGGGGGGTCAATGAGCAGTTCTTC; CDR3aa: CATSSSETSGGVNEQFF
j_gene: TRBJ2-7; len: 14; d_gene: .; v_gene: TRBV27; abundance: once; CDR3nt: TGTGCCAGCAGTATACCACCCCCGGGGGCCGAGCAGTACTTC; CDR3aa: CASSIPPPGAEQYF
j_gene: TRBJ2-3; len: 15; d_gene: .; v_gene: TRBV4-1; abundance: .; CDR3nt: TGCGCCAGCAGCCAAGTTTGGGGGGGCACAGATACGCAGTATTTT; CDR3aa: CASSQVWGGTDTQYF
j_gene: TRBJ2-7; len: 18; d_gene: .; v_gene: TRBV21-1; abundance: .; CDR3nt: TGTGCCAGCAATGTGGGCTTCTCTGGGGAAGACCGCTCCTACGAGCAGTACTTC; CDR3aa: CASNVGFSGEDRSYEQYF
j_gene: TRBJ1-2; len: 13; d_gene: .; v_gene: TRBV13; abundance: .; CDR3nt: TGTGCCACCGCCGTTGGGGGGGACTATGGCTACACCTTC; CDR3aa: CATAVGGDYGYTF
j_gene: TRBJ1-1; len: 13; d_gene: .; v_gene: TRBV5-1; abundance: few; CDR3nt: TGCGCCAGCAGCTTGGGCCCACAGAATCTAGCTTTCTTT; CDR3aa: CASSLGPQNLAFF
j_gene: TRBJ2-6; len: 18; d_gene: .; v_gene: TRBV4-3; abundance: .; CDR3nt: TGCGCCAGCAGCCAAGATATGGGATACCGCTCTGGGGCCAACGTCCTGACTTTC; CDR3aa: CASSQDMGYRSGANVLTF
j_gene: TRBJ1-4; len: 15; d_gene: TRBD1; v_gene: TRBV6-6; abundance: .; CDR3nt: TGTGCCAGCAGTTACCTGGGACAGGGATCCGAAAAACTGTTTTTT; CDR3aa: CASSYLGQGSEKLFF
j_gene: TRBJ2-1; len: 16; d_gene: .; v_gene: TRBV7-9; abundance: .; CDR3nt: TGTGCCAGCAGCTTAGAGGCGGGAAGCCCCTACAATGAGCAGTTCTTC; CDR3aa: CASSLEAGSPYNEQFF
j_gene: TRBJ2-1; len: 12; d_gene: .; v_gene: TRBV7-9; abundance: .; CDR3nt: TGTGCCAGCAGCCCCGCGGACAATGAGCAGTTCTTC; CDR3aa: CASSPADNEQFF
j_gene: TRBJ1-1; len: 13; d_gene: .; v_gene: TRBV30; abundance: .; CDR3nt: TGTGCCTGGAGTGTATCCAGGAACACTGAAGCTTTCTTT; CDR3aa: CAWSVSRNTEAFF
j_gene: TRBJ1-4; len: 14; d_gene: .; v_gene: TRBV4-1; abundance: once; CDR3nt: TGCGCCAGCAGCCAAGAAGGGCAGGGCGGAGAACTGTTTTTT; CDR3aa: CASSQEGQGGELFF
j_gene: TRBJ2-3; len: 18; d_gene: TRBD2; v_gene: TRBV5-6; abundance: .; CDR3nt: TGTGCCAGCAGCTTGGGGGGAAGACTAGCGGGAGGATGGGATACGCAGTATTTT; CDR3aa: CASSLGGRLAGGWDTQYF
j_gene: TRBJ1-4; len: 15; d_gene: .; v_gene: TRBV5-4; abundance: .; CDR3nt: TGTGCCAGCAGCCCGTCGGGACGGGCGAATGAAAAACTGTTTTTT; CDR3aa: CASSPSGRANEKLFF
j_gene: TRBJ2-2; len: 12; d_gene: .; v_gene: TRBV6-4; abundance: few; CDR3nt: TGTGCCAGCAGTGACAACACCGGGGAGCTGTTTTTT; CDR3aa: CASSDNTGELFF
j_gene: TRBJ2-2; len: 17; d_gene: TRBD2; v_gene: TRBV4-1; abundance: .; CDR3nt: TGCGCCAGCAGCCAAGTCCAAGGGACTAGCCGCACCGGGGAGCTGTTTTTT; CDR3aa: CASSQVQGTSRTGELFF
j_gene: TRBJ1-2; len: 17; d_gene: .; v_gene: TRBV9; abundance: few; CDR3nt: TGTGCCAGCAGCGTCAGGACGGATCCCCAACCTAACTATGGCTACACCTTC; CDR3aa: CASSVRTDPQPNYGYTF
j_gene: TRBJ1-1; len: 15; d_gene: .; v_gene: TRBV4-1; abundance: .; CDR3nt: TGCGCCAGCAGCCAACGGGCCAACCTGAACACTGAAGCTTTCTTT; CDR3aa: CASSQRANLNTEAFF
j_gene: TRBJ2-1; len: 16; d_gene: TRBD1; v_gene: TRBV4-1; abundance: few; CDR3nt: TGCGCCAGCAGCCAGTGGACAGGGATTTCCTACAATGAGCAGTTCTTC; CDR3aa: CASSQWTGISYNEQFF